This section outlines one T cell receptor (beta chain) sequence together with its context. Its antigen specificity is not known. No much larger clonotype is one base removed from it; base qualities were not supplied. The germline V gene yields SQVTM for CDR1 and ANQGSEA for CDR2. The CDR3, from cysteine to phenylalanine, totals 14 residues. The sequence is cut down to CDR3 DNA, 42 bases in frame from base 1. The V and J ends are trimmed by 6 bases and 5 bases, leaving 17 bases between them. The data were taken from a study of T cell repertoires in cytomegalovirus infection (dated by TCRdb to the late 2010s). In terms of the full investigation: Donor HLA type was relevant to the analysis, as public TCR beta signatures indicated carriage of CMV infection together with the matching HLA type. Study-wide conclusions, independent of this receptor: The ex vivo response was dominated by HLA-C-restricted CMV-specific TCR beta clonotypes, which also provided the single most frequent clonotype in two of eight donors. In both this cohort and an independent cohort of more than 350 donors, the cumulative frequency of public TCR beta family members distinguished carriers of CMV infection plus the relevant HLA type.

Sequencing instrument: Illumina HiSeq 1500. Clones were called with MiXCR by TCRdb after fastp trimmed the public reads at Q25, and only in-frame beta chains were retained. Here each entry gathers all rows of one CDR3 protein and keeps the most common genes and DNA. In all, the sample holds under 50,000 distinct CDR3 sequences, and roughly 20% of those were seen once. The ten largest clones add up to less than 20% of the sample. The clonotype comes from a human donor in good health (CMV status not recorded). Some clones in this sample may be carry-over from other donors' samples. The chain joins TRBV29-1 to TRBJ2-1, with a weak D call of TRBD2 (7 bases match). The sequenced material came from PBMCs, sequenced either directly or after in vitro stimulation (not recorded which). The bases read TGCAGCGTGGCTGGGGGGGGCCTGAACAATGAGCAGTTCTTC. It translates to CSVAGGGLNNEQFF.